This T cell receptor beta chain was sequenced for a study of cytomegalovirus exposure and HLA in healthy donors. The overall study: There were 90 million to 140 million unique TCR beta sequences, drawn from about 180 million T cells, in an earlier analysis. As released early, the data held roughly 85 million unique TCRs from HLA-typed donors.

The germline gives CDR1 MNHEY, CDR2 SMNVEV (reference sequence). The CDR3 is 16 amino acids. V lost 6 bases to trimming and J lost 3 bases; unmatched junction nucleotides: 11. In the case of this clone: Its antigen is not identified.

The PCR ran on 60 Vbeta and 13 Jbeta primers. Only in-frame clones appear in the TCRdb table, and some are missing; sequencing was by immunoSEQ multiplex PCR. The table records roughly 120,000 clones, roughly four fifths of them present only once. Notes on the study in general: A later analysis reported that several of the most significant clusters appeared to be linked to common viral pathogens, among them Epstein-Barr virus.

The sequence was obtained from a man between 50 and 59 years old in good health and CMV-seropositive. The genes are TRBV27 and TRBJ2-3; 8 bases match TRBD2. The sample consisted of PBMCs. CDR3 region: CASSPSSGEVTDTQYF. CDR3 coding DNA: TGTGCCAGCAGCCCGAGTAGCGGGGAGGTAACAGATACGCAGTATTTT.